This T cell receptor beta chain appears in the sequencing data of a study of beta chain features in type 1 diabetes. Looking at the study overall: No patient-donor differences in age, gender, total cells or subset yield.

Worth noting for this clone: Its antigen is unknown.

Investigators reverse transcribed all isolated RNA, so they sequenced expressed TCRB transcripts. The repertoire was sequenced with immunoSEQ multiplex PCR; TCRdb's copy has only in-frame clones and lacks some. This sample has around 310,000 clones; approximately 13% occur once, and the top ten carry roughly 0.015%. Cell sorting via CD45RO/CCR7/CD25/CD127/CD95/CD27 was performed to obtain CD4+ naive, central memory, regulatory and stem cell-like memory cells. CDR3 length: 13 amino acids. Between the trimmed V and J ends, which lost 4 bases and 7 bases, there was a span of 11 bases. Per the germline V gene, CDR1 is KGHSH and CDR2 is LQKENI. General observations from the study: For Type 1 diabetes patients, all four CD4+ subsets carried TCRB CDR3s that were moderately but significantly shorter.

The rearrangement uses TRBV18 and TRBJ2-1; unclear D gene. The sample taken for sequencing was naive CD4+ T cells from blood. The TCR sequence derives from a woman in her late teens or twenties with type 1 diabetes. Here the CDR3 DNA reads TGTGCCAGCTCACGGCCCGTCCGTAATGAGCAGTTCTTC. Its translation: CASSRPVRNEQFF.